The clone carrying this T cell receptor beta chain came up many times. Its target is unknown. CDR3 length: 16 residues. The germline V and J ends were trimmed by 3 bases and 0 bases, with 18 bases remaining between them. Germline V gene data show CDR1 as DFQATT and CDR2 as SNEGSKA (reference sequence). This entry is derived from a study of response to subunit inactivated influenza vaccine. Findings of the study overall: T cells newly recruited by each seasonal influenza vaccination are few, the authors suggested.

TCRdb re-derived calls from the RT-PCR reads in MiXCR, one entry per CDR3 protein. The sample holds over 650,000 distinct CDR3 sequences, about a fifth seen once. This sample comprised PBMCs from blood, obtained 5 to 6 days after vaccination. The chain recombines TRBV20-1 with TRBJ2-7; D possibly corresponds to TRBD1 (6 bases). This sequence was found in a man aged 50 or older who received an inactivated influenza vaccine. The CDR3 coding sequence is TGCAGTGCTAGGCAAGTTGGGACAACAAGCTCCTACGAGCAGTACTTC. Translating gives CSARQVGTTSSYEQYF.